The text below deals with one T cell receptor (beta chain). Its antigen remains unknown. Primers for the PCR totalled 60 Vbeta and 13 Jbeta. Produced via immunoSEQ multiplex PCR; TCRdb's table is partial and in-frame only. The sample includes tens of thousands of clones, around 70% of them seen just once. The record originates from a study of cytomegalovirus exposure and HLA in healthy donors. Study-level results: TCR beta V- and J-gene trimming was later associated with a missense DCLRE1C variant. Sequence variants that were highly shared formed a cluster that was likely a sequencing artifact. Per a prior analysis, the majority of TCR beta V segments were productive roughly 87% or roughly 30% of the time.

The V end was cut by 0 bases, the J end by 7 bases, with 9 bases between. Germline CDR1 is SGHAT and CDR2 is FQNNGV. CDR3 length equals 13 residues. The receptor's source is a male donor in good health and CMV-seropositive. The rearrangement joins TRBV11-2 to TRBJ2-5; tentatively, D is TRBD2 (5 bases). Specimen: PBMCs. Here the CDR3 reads CASSLEVAGTQYF. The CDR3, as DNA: TGTGCCAGCAGCTTAGAGGTGGCGGGGACCCAGTACTTC. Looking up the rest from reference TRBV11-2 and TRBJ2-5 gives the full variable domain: EAGVAQSPRYKIIEKRQSVAFWCNPISGHATLYWYQQILGQGPKLLIQFQNNGVVDDSQLPKDRFSAERLKGVDSTLKIQPAKLEDSAVYLCASSLEVAGTQYFGPGTRLLVL.